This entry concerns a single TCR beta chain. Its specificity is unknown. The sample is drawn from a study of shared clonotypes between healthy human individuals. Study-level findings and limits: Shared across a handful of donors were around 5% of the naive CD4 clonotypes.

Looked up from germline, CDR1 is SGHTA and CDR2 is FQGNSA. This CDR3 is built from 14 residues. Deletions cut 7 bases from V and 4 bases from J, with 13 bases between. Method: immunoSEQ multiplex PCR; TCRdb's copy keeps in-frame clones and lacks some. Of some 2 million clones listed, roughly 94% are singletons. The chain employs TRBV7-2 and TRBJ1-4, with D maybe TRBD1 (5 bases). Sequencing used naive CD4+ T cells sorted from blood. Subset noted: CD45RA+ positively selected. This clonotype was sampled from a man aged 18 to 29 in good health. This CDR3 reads CASNSGQFNEKLFF. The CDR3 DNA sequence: TGTGCCAGCAACTCGGGGCAGTTTAATGAAAAACTGTTTTTT.